This T cell receptor beta chain comes out of a study of identical twins. Template switching supplied a universal primer site; unique molecular identifiers were carried on the cDNA. From the 5' RACE reads, TCRdb called clonotypes with MiXCR, one entry per CDR3 protein. The sample has hundreds of thousands of distinct CDR3 sequences, over 8.5% seen once. Whole-study findings and limits: Out-of-frame alpha sequences common to twins exhibited a surplus of low generation probability.

Germline CDR1 SGHTA, CDR2 FQGNSA. V lost 2 bases and J lost 0, with 7 bases in between. The CDR3 is 14 amino acids. Details on this clonotype: Its antigen remains unidentified.

A further study also used this sample, focusing on yellow fever vaccine responses in identical twins.

Sequencing was done on a sample of PBMCs. The chain carries TRBV7-2 and TRBJ1-1, with D hard to call. This clonotype was obtained from a woman aged 18-29 years in good health. For the CDR3, the DNA is TGTGCCAGCAGCTTAATCGTCATGAACACTGAAGCTTTCTTT. Encoded protein: CASSLIVMNTEAFF.